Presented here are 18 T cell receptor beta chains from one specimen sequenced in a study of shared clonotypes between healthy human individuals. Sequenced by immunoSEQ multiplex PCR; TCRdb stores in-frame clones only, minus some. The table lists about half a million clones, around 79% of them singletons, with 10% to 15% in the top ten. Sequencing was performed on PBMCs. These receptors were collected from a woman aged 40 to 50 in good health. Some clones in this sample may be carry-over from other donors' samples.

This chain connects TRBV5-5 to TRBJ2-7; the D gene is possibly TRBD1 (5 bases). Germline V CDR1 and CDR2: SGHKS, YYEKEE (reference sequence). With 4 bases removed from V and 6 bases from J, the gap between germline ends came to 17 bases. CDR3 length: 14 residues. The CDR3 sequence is CASSPGGRRGEQYF. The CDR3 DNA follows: TGTGCCAGCAGCCCTGGTGGAAGAAGGGGCGAGCAGTACTTC.

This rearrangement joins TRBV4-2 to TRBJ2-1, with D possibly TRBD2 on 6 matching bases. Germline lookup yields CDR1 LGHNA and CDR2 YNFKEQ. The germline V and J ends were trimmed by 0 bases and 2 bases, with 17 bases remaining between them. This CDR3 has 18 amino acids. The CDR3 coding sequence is TGTGCCAGCAGCCAAGATGCGTCGGGAGAAAGGGCCTACAATGAGCAGTTCTTC. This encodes CASSQDASGERAYNEQFF.

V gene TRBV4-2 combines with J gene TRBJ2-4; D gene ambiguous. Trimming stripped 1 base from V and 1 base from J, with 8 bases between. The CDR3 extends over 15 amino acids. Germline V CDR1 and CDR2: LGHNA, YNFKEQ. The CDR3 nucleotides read TGTGCCAGCAGCCAAGGCAGACGGGCCAAAAACATTCAGTACTTC. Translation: CASSQGRRAKNIQYF.

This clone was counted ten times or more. The CDR3 DNA follows: TGTGCCAGCAGTGACGGGAGCTCCTACGAGCAGTACTTC. Its protein is CASSDGSSYEQYF. V usage is TRBV2 and J usage is TRBJ2-7, with D maybe TRBD2 (6 bases). The CDR3 has 13 residues. The V gene lost 3 bases and the J gene lost 0 bases, with 6 bases spanning the gap. The V gene's germline CDR1 is SNHLY and CDR2 FYNNEI. Variable domain in full (rest from reference TRBV2 and TRBJ2-7): EPEVTQTPSHQVTQMGQEVILRCVPISNHLYFYWYRQILGQKVEFLVSFYNNEISEKSEIFDDQFSVERPDGSNFTLKIRSTKLEDSAMYFCASSDGSSYEQYFGPGTRLTVT.

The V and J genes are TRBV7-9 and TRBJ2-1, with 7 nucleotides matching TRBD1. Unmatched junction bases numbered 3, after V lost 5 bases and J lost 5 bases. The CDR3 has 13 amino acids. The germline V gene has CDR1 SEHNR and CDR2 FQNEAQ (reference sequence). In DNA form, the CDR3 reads TGTGCCAGCAGCAAGACAGGGAACAATGAGCAGTTCTTC. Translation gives CASSKTGNNEQFF.

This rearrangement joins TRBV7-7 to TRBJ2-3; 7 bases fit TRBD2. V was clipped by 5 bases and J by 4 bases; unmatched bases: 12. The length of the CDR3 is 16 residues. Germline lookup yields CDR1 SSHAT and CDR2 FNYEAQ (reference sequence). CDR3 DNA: TGTGCCAGCAGCCCCTCGTCACTAGCGATCGCAGATACGCAGTATTTT. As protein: CASSPSSLAIADTQYF.

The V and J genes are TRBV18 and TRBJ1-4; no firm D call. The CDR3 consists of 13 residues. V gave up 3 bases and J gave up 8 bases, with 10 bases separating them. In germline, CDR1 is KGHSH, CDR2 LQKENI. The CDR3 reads CASSPGSEEKLFF. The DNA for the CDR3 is TGTGCCAGCTCACCGGGGTCAGAAGAAAAACTGTTTTTT. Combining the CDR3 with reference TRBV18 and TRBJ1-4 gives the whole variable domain NAGVMQNPRHLVRRRGQEARLRCSPMKGHSHVYWYRQLPEEGLKFMVYLQKENIIDESGMPKERFSAEFPKEGPSILRIQQVVRGDSAAYFCASSPGSEEKLFFGSGTQLSVL.

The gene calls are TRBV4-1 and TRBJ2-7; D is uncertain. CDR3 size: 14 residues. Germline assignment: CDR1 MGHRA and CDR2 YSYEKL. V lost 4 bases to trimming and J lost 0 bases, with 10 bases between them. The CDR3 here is CASSLTSISYEQYF. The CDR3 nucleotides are TGCGCCAGCAGCCTGACAAGTATCTCCTACGAGCAGTACTTC.

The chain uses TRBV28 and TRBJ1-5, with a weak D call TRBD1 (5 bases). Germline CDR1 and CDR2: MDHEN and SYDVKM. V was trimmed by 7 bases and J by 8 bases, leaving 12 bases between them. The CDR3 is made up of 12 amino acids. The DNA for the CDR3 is TGTGCCAGCAACGCCCTCAGGGAGCCCCAGCATTTT. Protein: CASNALREPQHF.

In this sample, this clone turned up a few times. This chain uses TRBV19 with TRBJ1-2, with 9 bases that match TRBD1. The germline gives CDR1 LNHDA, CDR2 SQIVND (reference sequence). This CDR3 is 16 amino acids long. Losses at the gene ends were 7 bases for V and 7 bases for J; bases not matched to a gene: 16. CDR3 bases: TGTGCCAGTACCGTCCCGGGACAGGGCCGGGGACGTGGCTACACCTTC. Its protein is CASTVPGQGRGRGYTF.

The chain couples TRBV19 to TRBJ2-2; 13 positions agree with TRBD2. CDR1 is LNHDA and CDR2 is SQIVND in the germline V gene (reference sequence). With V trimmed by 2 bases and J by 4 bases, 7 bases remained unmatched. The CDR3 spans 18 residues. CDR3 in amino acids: CASSIRGGLAGTTGELFF. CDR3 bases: TGTGCCAGTAGTATAAGGGGGGGACTAGCGGGAACCACCGGGGAGCTGTTTTTT.

The CDR3 DNA follows: TGTGCCAGCAGCTTGGGCGCAAGGGCAGATGGAAACACCATATATTTT. This gives the protein CASSLGARADGNTIYF. This chain links TRBV5-6 with TRBJ1-3; no reliable D call. Germline CDR1 and CDR2: SGHDT and YYEEEE. With 0 bases removed from V and 3 bases from J, the gap between germline ends came to 13 bases. This CDR3 spans 16 amino acids. The full variable domain, in which reference TRBV5-6 and TRBJ1-3 provide the parts outside the CDR3, is DAGVTQSPTHLIKTRGQQVTLRCSPKSGHDTVSWYQQALGQGPQFIFQYYEEEERQRGNFPDRFSGHQFPNYSSELNVNALLLGDSALYLCASSLGARADGNTIYFGEGSWLTVV.

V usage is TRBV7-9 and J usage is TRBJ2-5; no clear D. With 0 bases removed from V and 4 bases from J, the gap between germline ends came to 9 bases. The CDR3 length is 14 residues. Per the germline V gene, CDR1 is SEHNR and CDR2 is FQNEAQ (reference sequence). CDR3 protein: CASSLAGLVETQYF. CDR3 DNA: TGTGCCAGCAGCTTAGCCGGCCTGGTAGAGACCCAGTACTTC.

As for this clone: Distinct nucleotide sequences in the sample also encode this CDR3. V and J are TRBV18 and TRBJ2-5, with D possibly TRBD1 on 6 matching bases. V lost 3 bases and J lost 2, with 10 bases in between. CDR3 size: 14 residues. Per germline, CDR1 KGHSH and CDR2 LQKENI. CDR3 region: CASSPLGQQETQYF. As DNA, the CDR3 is TGTGCCAGCTCACCCCTGGGACAACAAGAGACCCAGTACTTC.

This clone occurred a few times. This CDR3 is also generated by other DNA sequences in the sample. The CDR3 bases are TGTGCCAGCAGCTTAACTTTTGCGGGGGAGCAGTTCTTC. Translated, it gives CASSLTFAGEQFF. The rearrangement joins TRBV7-3 to TRBJ2-1; a possible D gene is TRBD2 (6 bases). This CDR3 has 13 residues. Germline CDR1 reads SGHTA; CDR2 reads FQGTGA. Between the trimmed V and J ends, which lost 0 bases and 10 bases, there was a span of 10 bases. The complete variable domain, with remaining parts taken from reference TRBV7-3 and TRBJ2-1, reads GAGVSQTPSNKVTEKGKYVELRCDPISGHTALYWYRQSLGQGPEFLIYFQGTGAADDSGLPNDRFFAVRPEGSVSTLKIQRTERGDSAVYLCASSLTFAGEQFFGPGTRLTVL.

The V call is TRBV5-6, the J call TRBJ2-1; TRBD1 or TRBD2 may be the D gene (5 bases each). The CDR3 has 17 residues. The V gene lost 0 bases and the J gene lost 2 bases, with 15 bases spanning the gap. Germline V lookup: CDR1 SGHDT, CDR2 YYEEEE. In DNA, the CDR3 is TGTGCCAGCAGCTTGGTAAGGGGACCCCAGACCTACAATGAGCAGTTCTTC. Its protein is CASSLVRGPQTYNEQFF.

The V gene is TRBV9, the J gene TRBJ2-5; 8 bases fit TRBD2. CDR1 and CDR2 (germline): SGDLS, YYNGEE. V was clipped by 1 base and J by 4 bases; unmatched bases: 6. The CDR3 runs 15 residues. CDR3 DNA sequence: TGTGCCAGCAGCGTACGGGAGGGTGGGAGAGAGACCCAGTACTTC. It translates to CASSVREGGRETQYF. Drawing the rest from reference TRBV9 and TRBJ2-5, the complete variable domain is DSGVTQTPKHLITATGQRVTLRCSPRSGDLSVYWYQQSLDQGLQFLIQYYNGEERAKGNILERFSAQQFPDLHSELNLSSLELGDSALYFCASSVREGGRETQYFGPGTRLLVL.

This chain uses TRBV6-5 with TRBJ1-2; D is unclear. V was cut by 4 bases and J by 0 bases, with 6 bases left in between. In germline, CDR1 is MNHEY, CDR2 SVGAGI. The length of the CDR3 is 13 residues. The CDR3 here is CASSSSPNYGYTF. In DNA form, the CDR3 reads TGTGCCAGCAGTTCTTCCCCTAACTATGGCTACACCTTC.